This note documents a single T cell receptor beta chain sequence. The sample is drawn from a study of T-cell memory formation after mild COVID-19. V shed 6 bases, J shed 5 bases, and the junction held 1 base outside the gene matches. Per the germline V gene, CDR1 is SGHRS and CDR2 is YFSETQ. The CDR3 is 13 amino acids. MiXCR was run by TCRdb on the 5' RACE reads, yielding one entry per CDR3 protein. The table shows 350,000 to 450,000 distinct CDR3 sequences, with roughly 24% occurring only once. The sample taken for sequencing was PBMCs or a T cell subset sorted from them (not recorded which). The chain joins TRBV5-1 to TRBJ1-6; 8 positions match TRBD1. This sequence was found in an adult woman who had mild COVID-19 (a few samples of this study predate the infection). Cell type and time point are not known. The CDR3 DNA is TGCGCCAGCAACAGGGGGGATAATTCACCCCTCCACTTT. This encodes CASNRGDNSPLHF.